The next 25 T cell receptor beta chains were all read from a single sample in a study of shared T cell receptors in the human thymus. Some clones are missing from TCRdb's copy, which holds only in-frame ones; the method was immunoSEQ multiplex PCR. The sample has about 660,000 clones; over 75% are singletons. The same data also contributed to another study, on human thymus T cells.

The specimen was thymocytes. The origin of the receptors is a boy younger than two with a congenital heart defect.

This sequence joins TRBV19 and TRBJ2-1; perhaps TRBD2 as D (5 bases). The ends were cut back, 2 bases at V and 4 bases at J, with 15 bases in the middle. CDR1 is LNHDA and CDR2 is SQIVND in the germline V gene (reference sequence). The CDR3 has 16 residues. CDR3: CASSIKWTGGYNEQFF. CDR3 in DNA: TGTGCCAGTAGTATAAAGTGGACTGGAGGATACAATGAGCAGTTCTTC.

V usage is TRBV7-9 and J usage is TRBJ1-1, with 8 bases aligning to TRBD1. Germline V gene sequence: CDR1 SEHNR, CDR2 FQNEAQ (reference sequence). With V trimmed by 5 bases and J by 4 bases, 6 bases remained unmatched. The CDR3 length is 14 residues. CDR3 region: CASSTRTGSTEAFF. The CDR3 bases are TGTGCCAGCAGCACCCGGACAGGGAGCACTGAAGCTTTCTTT. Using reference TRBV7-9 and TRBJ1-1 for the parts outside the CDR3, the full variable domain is DTGVSQNPRHKITKRGQNVTFRCDPISEHNRLYWYRQTLGQGPEFLTYFQNEAQLEKSRLLSDRFSAERPKGSFSTLEIQRTEQGDSAMYLCASSTRTGSTEAFFGQGTRLTVV.

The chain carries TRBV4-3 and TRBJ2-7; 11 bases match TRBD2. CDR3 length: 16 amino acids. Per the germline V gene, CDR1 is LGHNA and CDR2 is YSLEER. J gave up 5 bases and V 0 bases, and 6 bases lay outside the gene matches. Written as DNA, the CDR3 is TGCGCCAGCAGCCAAGATGGCACTAGCGGGAGCCACGAGCAGTACTTC. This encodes CASSQDGTSGSHEQYF.

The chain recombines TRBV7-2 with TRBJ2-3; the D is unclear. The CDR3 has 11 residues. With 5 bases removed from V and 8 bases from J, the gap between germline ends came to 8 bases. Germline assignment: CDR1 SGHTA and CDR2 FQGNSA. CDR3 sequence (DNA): TGTGCCAGCAGCGAAACTCCTACGCAGTATTTT. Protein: CASSETPTQYF.

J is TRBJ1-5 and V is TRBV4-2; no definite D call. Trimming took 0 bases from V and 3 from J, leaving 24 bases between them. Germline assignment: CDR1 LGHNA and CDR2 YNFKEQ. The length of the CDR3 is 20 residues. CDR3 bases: TGTGCCAGCAGCCAAGATCAGAACAGATCGAATAACGGCTCCAATCAGCCCCAGCATTTT. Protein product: CASSQDQNRSNNGSNQPQHF.

The DNA for the CDR3 is TGCGCCAGCAGCTTAGGTATTAGTGGGGACAGGGACACCGGGGAGCTGTTTTTT. This translates into CASSLGISGDRDTGELFF. The chain joins TRBV5-1 to TRBJ2-2, with 9 bases that match TRBD1. The CDR3 extends over 18 amino acids. The ends lost 2 bases at V and 3 bases at J; junction bases unmatched: 11. Germline-derived CDR1 and CDR2 are SGHRS and YFSETQ.

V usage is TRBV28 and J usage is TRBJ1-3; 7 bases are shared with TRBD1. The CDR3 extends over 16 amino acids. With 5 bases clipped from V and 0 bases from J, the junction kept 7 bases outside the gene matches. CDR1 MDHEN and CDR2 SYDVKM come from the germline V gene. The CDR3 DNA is TGTGCCAGCAGTCCGGGAGGGGGCTCCTCTGGAAACACCATATATTTT. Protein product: CASSPGGGSSGNTIYF.

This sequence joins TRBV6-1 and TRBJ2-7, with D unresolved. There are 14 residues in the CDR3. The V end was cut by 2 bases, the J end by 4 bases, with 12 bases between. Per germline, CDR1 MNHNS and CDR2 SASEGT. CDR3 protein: CASSERWQRYEQYF. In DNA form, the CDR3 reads TGTGCCAGCAGTGAACGGTGGCAGAGGTACGAGCAGTACTTC.

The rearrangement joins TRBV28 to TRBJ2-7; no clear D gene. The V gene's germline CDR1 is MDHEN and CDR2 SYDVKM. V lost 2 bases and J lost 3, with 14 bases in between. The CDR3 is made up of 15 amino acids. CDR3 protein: CASSLIAGSLYEQYF. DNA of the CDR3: TGTGCCAGCAGTTTAATAGCTGGAAGTCTCTACGAGCAGTACTTC.

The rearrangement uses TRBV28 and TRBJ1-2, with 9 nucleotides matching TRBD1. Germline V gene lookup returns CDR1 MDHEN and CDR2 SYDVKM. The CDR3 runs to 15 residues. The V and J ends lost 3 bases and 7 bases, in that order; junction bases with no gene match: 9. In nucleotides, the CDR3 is TGTGCCAGCAGTTTTTCGGGACAGGGTGTTTTTGGCTACACCTTC. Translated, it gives CASSFSGQGVFGYTF.

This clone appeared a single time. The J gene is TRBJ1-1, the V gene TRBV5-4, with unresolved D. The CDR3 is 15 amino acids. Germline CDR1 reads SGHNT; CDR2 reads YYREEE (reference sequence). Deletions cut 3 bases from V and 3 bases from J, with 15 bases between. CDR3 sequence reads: CASSSYGRVDTEAFF. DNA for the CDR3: TGTGCCAGCAGCTCATACGGGAGGGTTGACACTGAAGCTTTCTTT.

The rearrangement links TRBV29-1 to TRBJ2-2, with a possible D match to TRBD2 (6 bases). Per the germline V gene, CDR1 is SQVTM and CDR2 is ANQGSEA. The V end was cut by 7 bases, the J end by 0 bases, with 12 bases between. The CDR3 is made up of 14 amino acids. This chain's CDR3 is CSAVRRANTGELFF. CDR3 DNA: TGCAGCGCTGTAAGGAGGGCGAACACCGGGGAGCTGTTTTTT.

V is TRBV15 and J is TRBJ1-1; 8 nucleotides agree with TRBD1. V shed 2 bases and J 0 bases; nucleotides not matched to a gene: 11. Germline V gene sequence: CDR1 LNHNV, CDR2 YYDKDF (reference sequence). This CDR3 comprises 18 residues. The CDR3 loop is CATSRTRSGQELNTEAFF. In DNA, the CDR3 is TGTGCCACCAGCAGAACGCGATCGGGACAGGAATTGAACACTGAAGCTTTCTTT.

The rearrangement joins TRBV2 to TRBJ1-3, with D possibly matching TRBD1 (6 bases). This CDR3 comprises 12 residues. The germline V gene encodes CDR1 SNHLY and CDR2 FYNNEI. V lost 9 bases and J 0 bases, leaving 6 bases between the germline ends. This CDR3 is CARQGSGNTIYF. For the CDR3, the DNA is TGTGCCAGACAGGGCTCTGGAAACACCATATATTTT.

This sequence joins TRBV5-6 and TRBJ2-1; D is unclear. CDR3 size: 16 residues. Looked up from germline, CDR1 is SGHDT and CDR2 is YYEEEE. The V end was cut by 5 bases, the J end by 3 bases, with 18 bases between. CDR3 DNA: TGTGCCAGCAGTCTCGATTATTCCTCGGTCTACAATGAGCAGTTCTTC. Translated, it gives CASSLDYSSVYNEQFF.

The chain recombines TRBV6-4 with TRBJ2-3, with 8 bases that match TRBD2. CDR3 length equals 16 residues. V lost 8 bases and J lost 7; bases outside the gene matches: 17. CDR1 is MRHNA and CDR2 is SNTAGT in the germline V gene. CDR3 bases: TGTGCCAGCTCGCCCGGGCTAGCGGGCGGGATATATACGCAGTATTTT. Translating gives CASSPGLAGGIYTQYF.

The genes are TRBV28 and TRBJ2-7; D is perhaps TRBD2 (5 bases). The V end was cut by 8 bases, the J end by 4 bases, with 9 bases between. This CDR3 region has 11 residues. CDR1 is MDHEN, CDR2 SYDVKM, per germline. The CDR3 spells CASGRGYEQYF. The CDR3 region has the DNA TGTGCCAGCGGGAGAGGTTACGAGCAGTACTTC. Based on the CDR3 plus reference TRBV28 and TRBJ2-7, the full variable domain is DVKVTQSSRYLVKRTGEKVFLECVQDMDHENMFWYRQDPGLGLRLIYFSYDVKMKEKGDIPEGYSVSREKKERFSLILESASTNQTSMYLCASGRGYEQYFGPGTRLTVT.

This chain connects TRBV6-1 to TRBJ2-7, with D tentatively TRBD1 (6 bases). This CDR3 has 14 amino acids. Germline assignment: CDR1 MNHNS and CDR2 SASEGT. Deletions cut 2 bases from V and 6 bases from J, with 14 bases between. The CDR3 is CASSERAGAGEQYF. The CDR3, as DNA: TGTGCCAGCAGTGAAAGGGCAGGGGCGGGCGAGCAGTACTTC.

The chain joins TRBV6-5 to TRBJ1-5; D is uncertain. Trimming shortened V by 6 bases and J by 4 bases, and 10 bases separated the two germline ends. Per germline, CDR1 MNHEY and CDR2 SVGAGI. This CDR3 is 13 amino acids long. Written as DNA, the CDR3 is TGTGCCAGCAGGGCGGCGGCAAATCAGCCCCAGCATTTT. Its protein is CASRAAANQPQHF.

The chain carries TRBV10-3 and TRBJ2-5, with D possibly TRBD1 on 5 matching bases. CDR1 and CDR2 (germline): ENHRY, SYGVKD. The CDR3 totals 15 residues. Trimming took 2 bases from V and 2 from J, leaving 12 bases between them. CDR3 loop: CAISEQGSVQETQYF. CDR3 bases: TGTGCCATCAGTGAGCAGGGCAGCGTGCAAGAGACCCAGTACTTC.

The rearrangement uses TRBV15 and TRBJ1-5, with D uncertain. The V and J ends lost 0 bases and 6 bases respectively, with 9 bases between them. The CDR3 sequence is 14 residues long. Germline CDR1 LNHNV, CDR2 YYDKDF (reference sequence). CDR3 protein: CATSRDPFGQPQHF. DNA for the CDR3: TGTGCCACCAGCAGAGATCCTTTCGGTCAGCCCCAGCATTTT.

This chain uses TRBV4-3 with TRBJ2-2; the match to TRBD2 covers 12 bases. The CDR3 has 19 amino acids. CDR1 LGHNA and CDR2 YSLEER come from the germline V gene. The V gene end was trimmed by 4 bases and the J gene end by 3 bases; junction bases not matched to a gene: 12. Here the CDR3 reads CASSLTSGGPLSYTGELFF. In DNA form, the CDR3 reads TGCGCCAGCAGCCTAACTAGCGGGGGGCCCCTATCGTACACCGGGGAGCTGTTTTTT.

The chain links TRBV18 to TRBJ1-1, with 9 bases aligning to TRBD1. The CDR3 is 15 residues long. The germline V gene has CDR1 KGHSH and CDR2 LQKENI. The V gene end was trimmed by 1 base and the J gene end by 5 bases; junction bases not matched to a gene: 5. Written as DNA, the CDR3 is TGTGCCAGCTCACCACTTGACGACAGGGGGACTGAAGCTTTCTTT. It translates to CASSPLDDRGTEAFF.

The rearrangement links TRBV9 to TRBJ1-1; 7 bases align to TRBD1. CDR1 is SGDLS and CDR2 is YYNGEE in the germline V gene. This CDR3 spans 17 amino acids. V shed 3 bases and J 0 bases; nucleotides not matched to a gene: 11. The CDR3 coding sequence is TGTGCCAGCAGCGGAGAGACAGGGTTTAAGATGAACACTGAAGCTTTCTTT. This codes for CASSGETGFKMNTEAFF.

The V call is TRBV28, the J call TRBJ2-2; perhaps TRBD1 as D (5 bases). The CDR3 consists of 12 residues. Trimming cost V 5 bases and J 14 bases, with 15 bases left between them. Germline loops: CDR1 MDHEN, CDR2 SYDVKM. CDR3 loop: CASSQRGSGLFF. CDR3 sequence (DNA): TGTGCCAGCAGTCAAAGGGGTAGTGGCCTGTTTTTT. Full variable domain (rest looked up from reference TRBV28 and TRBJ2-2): DVKVTQSSRYLVKRTGEKVFLECVQDMDHENMFWYRQDPGLGLRLIYFSYDVKMKEKGDIPEGYSVSREKKERFSLILESASTNQTSMYLCASSQRGSGLFFGEGSRLTVL.